This TCR beta chain was sequenced in a study of blood T cell repertoires in COVID-19. About the study: The analysed material was cDNA or gDNA that came from T cells, B-cell-depleted T cells, or PBMCs.

As processed by the authors: Amplification of reference gene primers provided the estimated nucleated cell counts. The repertoire was sequenced with immunoSEQ multiplex PCR; TCRdb's copy has only in-frame clones and lacks some. V, J and clone size are those of that table, while D and trimming were read from the DNA. The table lists 200,000 to 250,000 clones, about nine tenths of them singletons, with more than 7% in the top ten. Cohorts were based on clinical histories the participants reported. This clone was seen more than once but under ten times. The length of the CDR3 is 14 residues. The ends were cut back, 7 bases at V and 8 bases at J, with 18 bases in the middle. The V gene's germline CDR1 is SGHAT and CDR2 FQDESV (reference sequence).

The sequence came from a man aged 30 to 39 in a cohort exposed to, infected with or recovered from COVID-19 (not recorded which). Sequenced input: PBMCs or T cells enriched from blood (not recorded which). The V call is TRBV11-1, the J call TRBJ2-1, with a weak D call TRBD1 (6 bases). In nucleotides, the CDR3 is TGTGCCAGCACCCCCCTACAGGGCTCCGATGAGCAGTTCTTC. Its protein is CASTPLQGSDEQFF.